A single sample gave rise to the 9 T cell receptor beta chains below, sequenced in a study of cytomegalovirus exposure and HLA in healthy donors. The PCR ran on 60 Vbeta and 13 Jbeta primers. Here immunoSEQ multiplex PCR was the method, and the copy in TCRdb shows in-frame clones only, minus some. Altogether approximately 95,000 clones are present, 81% being singletons, with the ten largest covering over 4%. Sequencing was carried out using PBMCs. Receptors originate from a woman in her seventies in good health and CMV-seropositive.

V usage is TRBV27 and J usage is TRBJ1-2; D is possibly TRBD1 (5 bases). Trimming took 3 bases from V and 0 from J, leaving 5 bases between them. Germline V gene lookup returns CDR1 MNHEY and CDR2 SMNVEV (reference sequence). The CDR3 consists of 13 residues. DNA for the CDR3: TGTGCCAGCAGTTTCAGGGCTAACTATGGCTACACCTTC. This gives the protein CASSFRANYGYTF.

The rearrangement joins TRBV7-9 to TRBJ2-2; 10 bases line up with TRBD2. This CDR3 has 16 amino acids. Trimming cost V 5 bases and J 6 bases; bases outside gene matches: 9. Per the germline V gene, CDR1 is SEHNR and CDR2 is FQNEAQ (reference sequence). The CDR3 coding sequence is TGTGCCAGCAGCCCTATCCAGCGGGAGGGCCCCGGGGAGCTGTTTTTT. It codes for CASSPIQREGPGELFF.

This clone was picked up a small number of times. The chain couples TRBV30 to TRBJ1-1; the match to TRBD1 covers 8 bases. V shed 5 bases and J 3 bases; nucleotides not matched to a gene: 5. From germline, CDR1 is GTSNPN and CDR2 SVGIG (reference sequence). The CDR3 runs 13 residues. The CDR3 sequence is CAWGDRGDTEAFF. CDR3 sequence (DNA): TGTGCCTGGGGAGACAGGGGAGACACTGAAGCTTTCTTT.

This clone was found a few times. The chain has TRBV5-6 and TRBJ1-2; no firm D call. Between the trimmed V and J ends, which lost 3 bases and 8 bases, there was a span of 14 bases. There are 13 residues in the CDR3. Germline V lookup: CDR1 SGHDT, CDR2 YYEEEE. CDR3 residues: CASSSGGPSGYTF. In nucleotides, the CDR3 is TGTGCCAGCAGCTCGGGAGGACCCTCCGGCTACACCTTC.

This rearrangement joins TRBV4-1 to TRBJ1-2; 12 bases map to TRBD1. The germline CDR1 and CDR2 sequences are MGHRA and YSYEKL. Trimming removed 5 bases from V and 8 bases from J; junction bases left unmatched: 15. The CDR3 spans 17 residues. In DNA form, the CDR3 reads TGCGCCAGCAGCGAAACCGGGACAGGGGGCGAGATTCACGGCTACACCTTC. It is translated as CASSETGTGGEIHGYTF.

This clone was recorded only once. This chain links TRBV5-1 with TRBJ1-3, with D tentatively TRBD1 (6 bases). This CDR3 has 16 residues. V lost 0 bases and J lost 0, with 10 bases in between. CDR1 is SGHRS, CDR2 YFSETQ, per germline. The DNA of the CDR3 is TGCGCCAGCAGCTTGGGGGGACAAAACTCTGGAAACACCATATATTTT. This sequence encodes CASSLGGQNSGNTIYF.

This clone has just a few counts. The J gene is TRBJ2-7, the V gene TRBV21-1; the table calls TRBD1, which could not be checked here. TRBV21-1 counts as a pseudogene. The CDR3 runs 14 residues. The CDR3 DNA follows: TGTGCCAGCAGCGAGGACAGGAGCTCCTACGAGCAGTACTTC. Its translation: CASSEDRSSYEQYF.

The chain employs TRBV28 and TRBJ2-7; 7 bases match TRBD1. Germline values: CDR1 MDHEN, CDR2 SYDVKM. V was pared by 5 bases and J by 1 base, with 5 bases of the junction left unmatched. This CDR3 has 14 residues. CDR3 region: CASSPPGQSYEQYF. CDR3 sequence (DNA): TGTGCCAGCAGTCCCCCGGGACAGTCCTACGAGCAGTACTTC.

The chain joins TRBV7-3 to TRBJ2-1; 11 nucleotides line up with TRBD2. The length of the CDR3 is 14 residues. Losses at the gene ends were 5 bases for V and 6 bases for J; bases not matched to a gene: 3. CDR1 is SGHTA, CDR2 FQGTGA, per germline. CDR3 in DNA: TGTGCCAGCAGCACCGGGACTAGCGGCAATGAGCAGTTCTTC. It is translated as CASSTGTSGNEQFF.